What follows is one T cell receptor (beta chain) and its context. This clone has a count of ten or more. Its antigen has not been determined. No base qualities exist here, and no much larger clone lies one base off it. Before undergoing thyroid surgery, none of the patients had been given any kind of treatment. The study retrospectively analysed patient clinical samples collected from about 2012 to 2019 using T-cell receptor beta sequencing. The data belong to a study of metastatic and nonmetastatic thyroid tumors (dated by TCRdb to the early 2020s). Concerning the study at large: Repertoires from peripheral blood and from tumor or nodule tissue samples of malignant and benign thyroid patients were compared. Study-wide findings and limitations: In both blood and tumor samples, TCR beta diversity was reported to be significantly higher in malignant tumors than in benign nodules.

Library preparation was by PCR. Instrument used: Illumina HiSeq 4000. High-throughput sequencing was used to profile the TCR beta-chain CDR3 region of every patient. The study's own analysis went as follows. A classifier to discriminate distant-metastatic papillary thyroid cancer patients was built from CDR3 differences across clinicopathological groups. The Shannon index was used to measure repertoire diversity, and the Morisita-Horn index was used to measure how similar tumor and blood repertoires were. TCRdb passed the public sequencing reads through fastp at Q25 and MiXCR, retaining productive beta sequences. The V and J calls come from TCRdb's annotation, not from the publication. The sample contains 31,000 or so clones, about 17% of them found a single time. Jointly, the top ten make up about 4.4% of the sample. From the germline V gene, CDR1 is MDHEN and CDR2 is SYDVKM. Measured from the cysteine to the phenylalanine, the CDR3 is 19 residues long. CDR3 DNA only is kept here, 57 bases in frame from base 1. V gives up 0 bases and J gives up 0 bases, and the segment between their germline ends measures 18 bases.

Sequencing was carried out using blood. This chain is built from TRBV28 and TRBJ2-1, with the D call tentatively TRBD1 or TRBD2, each fitting 5 bases. The receptor was derived from a female donor with papillary thyroid cancer or a benign thyroid nodule (not recorded which). Some clones in this sample may be carry-over from other donors' samples. CDR3 sequence: CASSLWGDRLFSSYNEQFF. DNA sequence: TGTGCCAGCAGTTTATGGGGGGATCGACTCTTTAGCTCCTACAATGAGCAGTTCTTC.